This TCR beta chain was recovered during a study of molecular identifiers for immune sequencing clone quantification. Findings and caveats of the study: Clones carrying above 20 RNA copies accounted for over 98% of effector molecules, under 1% in naive cells. Barcodes shared by identical TCR molecules could lead to underestimated sizes of highly expanded clones.

This clonotype was seen ten or more times. The antigen is unknown. The CDR3 runs to 13 residues. Germline values: CDR1 SNHLY, CDR2 FYNNEI. The V segment lost 8 bases and the J segment 4 bases; nucleotides outside the gene matches: 2. Naive CD8 libraries came from approximately 20,000 to 980,000 sorted cells with 10%, 30% or 50% RNA. One entry per CDR3 protein results from TCRdb running MiXCR on the PCR reads. The top ten hold roughly 1% of the sample, which has 20,000 to 30,000 distinct CDR3 sequences, roughly a sixth seen once. The sequencing sample was made of naive CD8+ T cells from blood, with Jurkat cell RNA spiked in. This sample's subset: FACS-sorted CD8+CD4-CCR7+CD45RA+ naive T cells. The clonotype was recovered from a human donor in good health. Some libraries in this study had Jurkat cell RNA spiked in. The rearrangement joins TRBV2 to TRBJ2-4; the match to TRBD1 covers 10 bases. This CDR3 is CASLDRGKNIQYF. The CDR3 DNA follows: TGTGCCAGCTTGGACAGGGGGAAAAACATTCAGTACTTC. Based on the CDR3 plus reference TRBV2 and TRBJ2-4, the full variable domain is EPEVTQTPSHQVTQMGQEVILRCVPISNHLYFYWYRQILGQKVEFLVSFYNNEISEKSEIFDDQFSVERPDGSNFTLKIRSTKLEDSAMYFCASLDRGKNIQYFGAGTRLSVL.